Shown below are 29 T cell receptor beta chains from a single sample sequenced in a study of T cell changes during pregnancy in multiple sclerosis. Here immunoSEQ multiplex PCR was the method, and the copy in TCRdb shows in-frame clones only, minus some. The sample has just over 20,000 clones, roughly 90% seen once; the top ten hold 5% to 5.5%. The sequenced sample was CD8+ T cells from peripheral blood mononuclear cells, obtained in the second trimester of pregnancy. The receptors were sampled from a female donor in good health, enrolled as a control in a pregnancy study.

The rearrangement joins TRBV5-6 to TRBJ2-1, with a weak D call TRBD2 (6 bases). The germline V and J ends were trimmed by 2 bases and 8 bases, with 11 bases remaining between them. The CDR3 spans 13 residues. Germline loops: CDR1 SGHDT, CDR2 YYEEEE. The CDR3 sequence is CASSFVGTYEQFF. CDR3 DNA sequence: TGTGCCAGCAGCTTCGTCGGGACTTATGAGCAGTTCTTC.

The chain carries TRBV9 and TRBJ2-3; D unclear. The germline gives CDR1 SGDLS, CDR2 YYNGEE. The ends were cut back, 2 bases at V and 1 base at J, with 5 bases in the middle. This CDR3 spans 13 amino acids. This CDR3 reads CASSVAGTDTQYF. The CDR3 DNA reads as TGTGCCAGCAGCGTGGCGGGCACAGATACGCAGTATTTT.

The rearrangement joins TRBV5-1 to TRBJ2-7, with a possible D match to TRBD2 (6 bases). From germline, CDR1 is SGHRS and CDR2 YFSETQ. This CDR3 has 14 amino acids. V was clipped by 3 bases and J by 3 bases, with 13 bases between them. CDR3 residues: CASSYDGGFYEQYF. In nucleotides, the CDR3 is TGCGCCAGCAGCTACGATGGAGGGTTCTACGAGCAGTACTTC.

This clone has just one count. J is TRBJ2-7 and V is TRBV27; 12 nucleotides line up with TRBD2. From germline, CDR1 is MNHEY and CDR2 SMNVEV (reference sequence). This CDR3 has 15 residues. J gave up 1 base and V 8 bases, and 6 bases lay outside the gene matches. The CDR3 DNA is TGTGCCAGCTCTTATGGACTAGCGGGGTCCTACGAGCAGTACTTC. It encodes CASSYGLAGSYEQYF.

The rearrangement links TRBV27 to TRBJ2-2, with 8 positions matching TRBD2. Germline V CDR1 and CDR2: MNHEY, SMNVEV (reference sequence). V was clipped by 5 bases and J by 6 bases; unmatched bases: 5. This CDR3 has 14 residues. The CDR3 nucleotides are TGTGCCAGCAGTCGACTCGGGGGGGCCGGGGAGCTGTTTTTT. This translates into CASSRLGGAGELFF.

The rearrangement uses TRBV7-9 and TRBJ1-1, with a possible D match to TRBD1 (5 bases). The CDR3 contains 16 residues. V gave up 5 bases and J gave up 4 bases, with 20 bases separating them. Germline V lookup: CDR1 SEHNR, CDR2 FQNEAQ (reference sequence). The CDR3 DNA reads TGTGCCAGCAGCAGTCATTCAGGGTACGGGAGCACTGAAGCTTTCTTT. Translated, it gives CASSSHSGYGSTEAFF.

V gene TRBV4-1 combines with J gene TRBJ2-7; D is possibly TRBD2 (6 bases). The CDR3 runs 15 residues. Trimming removed 0 bases at V and 2 bases at J, with 11 bases between. Germline V lookup: CDR1 MGHRA, CDR2 YSYEKL. CDR3 nucleotide sequence: TGCGCCAGCAGCCAAGATCTACTAGCCGCCTACGAGCAGTACTTC. Protein product: CASSQDLLAAYEQYF.

This clone was seen just once. The V call is TRBV27, the J call TRBJ2-4, with 15 bases identical to TRBD2. V lost 6 bases and J lost 7; bases outside the gene matches: 10. The length of the CDR3 is 17 residues. Germline V gives CDR1 MNHEY, CDR2 SMNVEV (reference sequence). The CDR3 reads CASSPGLAGGPRNIQYF. In DNA form, the CDR3 reads TGTGCCAGCAGCCCCGGACTAGCGGGAGGGCCACGGAACATTCAGTACTTC.

The rearrangement uses TRBV27 and TRBJ2-5; D possibly corresponds to TRBD2 (5 bases). The J call may be mistaken, given a closer DNA end match to TRBJ2-7. CDR1 is MNHEY, CDR2 SMNVEV, per germline (reference sequence). There are 15 residues in the CDR3. The CDR3 nucleotides are TGTGCCAGCAGTCTCACTAGAAAACCGACCTACGAGCAGTACTTC. Protein sequence: CASSLTRKPTYEQYF.

V gene TRBV5-7 combines with J gene TRBJ1-1; D is ambiguous. TRBV5-7 is classed as an ORF, of uncertain function. V was pared by 0 bases and J by 1 base, with 13 bases between. This CDR3 is 16 amino acids long. CDR3 residues: CASSLDMEERNTEAFF. The DNA of the CDR3 is TGTGCCAGCAGCTTGGACATGGAGGAAAGGAACACTGAAGCTTTCTTT.

The rearrangement links TRBV6-1 to TRBJ2-7; 9 positions agree with TRBD2. Germline V gene data show CDR1 as MNHNS and CDR2 as SASEGT. V lost 1 base, J lost 2 bases, and 3 bases stayed unmatched. This CDR3 comprises 15 residues. The CDR3 sequence: CASSEGGGGAYEQYF. CDR3 bases: TGTGCCAGCAGTGAAGGGGGCGGGGGGGCCTACGAGCAGTACTTC.

This clone occurred a few times. The V gene is TRBV7-9, the J gene TRBJ2-5; possible D gene TRBD1, 5 bases. Germline values: CDR1 SEHNR, CDR2 FQNEAQ (reference sequence). Trimming shortened V by 2 bases and J by 5 bases, and 15 bases separated the two germline ends. This CDR3 spans 15 amino acids. Written as DNA, the CDR3 is TGTGCCAGCAGCTTAACCACAGGTGGGATTGAGACCCAGTACTTC. This gives the protein CASSLTTGGIETQYF.

This chain uses TRBV27 with TRBJ2-3, with TRBD2 identical over 7 bases. This CDR3 spans 15 amino acids. Trimming took 2 bases from V and 0 from J; bases not matched to a gene: 2. Germline-derived CDR1 and CDR2 are MNHEY and SMNVEV (reference sequence). This CDR3 is CASSLLAASTDTQYF. CDR3 nucleotide sequence: TGTGCCAGCAGTTTACTAGCGGCTAGCACAGATACGCAGTATTTT.

This clone was seen just once. The gene calls are TRBV6-1 and TRBJ1-3; 8 positions agree with TRBD1. Germline V gene sequence: CDR1 MNHNS, CDR2 SASEGT. V was pared by 4 bases and J by 4 bases, with 9 bases of the junction left unmatched. The CDR3 consists of 16 residues. Here the CDR3 reads CASSVSTGGSGNTIYF. In DNA form, the CDR3 reads TGTGCCAGCAGTGTATCAACAGGGGGTTCAGGAAACACCATATATTTT.

The chain has TRBV11-2 and TRBJ2-1; the match to TRBD2 covers 12 bases. Germline V lookup: CDR1 SGHAT, CDR2 FQNNGV. V gave up 5 bases and J gave up 5 bases; unmatched junction bases: 1. The length of the CDR3 is 14 residues. For the CDR3, the DNA is TGTGCCAGCAGCCCTAGCGGGAGGGACAATGAGCAGTTCTTC. Protein sequence: CASSPSGRDNEQFF.

V is TRBV13 and J is TRBJ2-7; TRBD2 might be the D (5 bases). The germline CDR1 and CDR2 sequences are PRHDT and FYEKMQ (reference sequence). V was trimmed by 6 bases and J by 3 bases, leaving 12 bases between them. This CDR3 region has 13 residues. The DNA of the CDR3 is TGTGCCAGCAGTCTGGCAGGACTCTACGAGCAGTACTTC. This encodes CASSLAGLYEQYF.

The rearrangement links TRBV27 to TRBJ2-3; TRBD1 matches 7 bases. The germline V gene has CDR1 MNHEY and CDR2 SMNVEV (reference sequence). CDR3 length: 17 residues. V lost 4 bases to trimming and J lost 3 bases; unmatched junction nucleotides: 13. The CDR3 spells CASSSVPTGTRTDTQYF. The CDR3, as DNA: TGTGCCAGCAGTTCCGTTCCGACAGGGACGAGGACAGATACGCAGTATTTT.

V usage is TRBV7-8 and J usage is TRBJ2-1; D may be TRBD2 (6 bases). Per the germline V gene, CDR1 is SGHVS and CDR2 is FQNEAQ. Between the trimmed V and J ends, which lost 5 bases and 5 bases, there was a span of 16 bases. This CDR3 comprises 15 residues. CDR3 coding DNA: TGTGCCAGCAGCCCGGGGGTCGGTAGCCACAATGAGCAGTTCTTC. Protein product: CASSPGVGSHNEQFF. Using reference TRBV7-8 and TRBJ2-1 for the parts outside the CDR3, the full variable domain is GAGVSQSPRYKVAKRGQDVALRCDPISGHVSLFWYQQALGQGPEFLTYFQNEAQLDKSGLPSDRFFAERPEGSVSTLKIQRTQQEDSAVYLCASSPGVGSHNEQFFGPGTRLTVL.

This clone was observed a single time. The rearrangement uses TRBV6-6 and TRBJ2-1; TRBD2 agrees at 7 bases. This CDR3 region has 14 residues. Germline values: CDR1 MNHNY, CDR2 SVGAGI (reference sequence). Trimming removed 5 bases from V and 3 bases from J; junction bases left unmatched: 4. The CDR3: CASSLTSDYNEQFF. The CDR3 coding sequence is TGTGCCAGCAGTCTTACTAGCGACTACAATGAGCAGTTCTTC.

This clone is medium-sized in the sample. This chain uses TRBV21-1 with TRBJ2-7; the listed D gene, TRBD1, was not tested against the DNA. TRBV21-1 is recorded as a pseudogene. The CDR3 runs to 13 residues. CDR3 protein: CASSKGTGDEQYF. CDR3 sequence (DNA): TGTGCCAGCAGCAAGGGGACAGGGGACGAGCAGTACTTC.

The sample holds one count of this clone. Germline and junction disagree at one end, which may indicate a read error. This chain uses TRBV7-7 with TRBJ2-7, with 9 bases aligning to TRBD1. The CDR3 sequence is 14 residues long. Germline loops: CDR1 SSHAT, CDR2 FNYEAQ (reference sequence). The CDR3 region has the DNA TGTGCTAGCAGCTGCGCCGCCGGGACAGGGCTGCCGTACTTC. Residues: CASSCAAGTGLPYF.

The chain employs TRBV13 and TRBJ2-1, with 14 bases identical to TRBD2. The trim removed 5 bases at V and 6 bases at J, leaving 6 bases unmatched. This CDR3 is built from 16 residues. CDR1 and CDR2 from the germline V gene are PRHDT and FYEKMQ (reference sequence). In nucleotides, the CDR3 is TGTGCCAGCAGCACCACCGGGACTAGCGGGAGCAATGAGCAGTTCTTC. Translation gives CASSTTGTSGSNEQFF. The full variable domain, its missing parts supplied by reference TRBV13 and TRBJ2-1, is AAGVIQSPRHLIKEKRETATLKCYPIPRHDTVYWYQQGPGQDPQFLISFYEKMQSDKGSIPDRFSAQQFSDYHSELNMSSLELGDSALYFCASSTTGTSGSNEQFFGPGTRLTVL.

The CDR3: CASSDGGGNSLNGYTF. Here the CDR3 DNA reads TGTGCCAGCAGCGATGGCGGAGGGAACAGTTTGAATGGCTACACCTTC. The chain has TRBV9 and TRBJ1-2; D not resolved. Deletions cut 3 bases from V and 6 bases from J, with 21 bases between. Germline V gene lookup returns CDR1 SGDLS and CDR2 YYNGEE. The CDR3 contains 16 residues.

The rearrangement uses TRBV19 and TRBJ2-7, with D perhaps matching TRBD1 (5 bases). Germline V lookup: CDR1 LNHDA, CDR2 SQIVND (reference sequence). The CDR3 spans 12 residues. Trimming took 3 bases from V and 4 from J, leaving 7 bases between them. The CDR3 sequence: CASSMTEYEQYF. DNA for the CDR3: TGTGCCAGTAGTATGACAGAATACGAGCAGTACTTC.

The gene calls are TRBV2 and TRBJ1-1, with TRBD1 matching 8 bases. Germline V gene lookup returns CDR1 SNHLY and CDR2 FYNNEI. V gave up 11 bases and J gave up 3 bases; unmatched junction bases: 8. This CDR3 is built from 13 residues. CDR3 loop: CAGQGWGDTEAFF. Here the CDR3 DNA reads TGTGCCGGACAGGGTTGGGGCGACACTGAAGCTTTCTTT.

The chain carries TRBV4-1 and TRBJ2-7; 7 bases agree with TRBD1. The CDR3 has 14 amino acids. The germline V gene encodes CDR1 MGHRA and CDR2 YSYEKL. The J segment lost 5 bases and the V segment lost 4 bases, leaving 8 bases of the junction unmatched. CDR3 in amino acids: CASSPRGWGDEQYF. As DNA, the CDR3 is TGCGCCAGCAGCCCCAGGGGGTGGGGTGACGAGCAGTACTTC.

The chain has TRBV6-5 and TRBJ2-1; D perhaps matches TRBD2 (7 bases). There are 14 residues in the CDR3. Germline CDR1 reads MNHEY; CDR2 reads SVGAGI. V was shortened by 0 bases and J by 8 bases, with 11 bases between the two germline ends. CDR3 amino acids: CASSYSGGADEQFF. CDR3 nucleotide sequence: TGTGCCAGCAGTTACTCAGGGGGGGCGGATGAGCAGTTCTTC.

This rearrangement joins TRBV11-3 to TRBJ2-1; 11 nucleotides align to TRBD2. CDR3 size: 19 residues. The junction had 12 bases not matched to a gene; V was cut back by 5 bases and J by 0 bases. CDR1 is SGHNT, CDR2 YENEEA, per germline. Written as DNA, the CDR3 is TGTGCCAGCAGCAGCGACGGGACTAGCGGACTCAGCTCCTACAATGAGCAGTTCTTC. Translated, it gives CASSSDGTSGLSSYNEQFF.

This chain connects TRBV5-1 to TRBJ2-5; no clear D. V lost 3 bases and J 3 bases, leaving 9 bases between the germline ends. Per the germline V gene, CDR1 is SGHRS and CDR2 is YFSETQ. CDR3 length: 13 residues. The CDR3 is CASSSASEETQYF. CDR3 in DNA: TGCGCCAGCAGCTCCGCCTCGGAAGAGACCCAGTACTTC.